Below, 28 T cell receptor beta chains from the same sample are listed, as sequenced in a study of shared clonotypes between healthy human individuals. The repertoire was sequenced with immunoSEQ multiplex PCR; TCRdb's copy has only in-frame clones and lacks some. The sample carries millions of clones, over 85% recorded once. Sequenced sample: naive CD4+ T cells sorted from blood. Documented subset: CD45RA+ positively selected. These receptors came from a man aged 18 to 30 in good health.

V gene TRBV10-1 combines with J gene TRBJ2-7; 7 bases are shared with TRBD2. V dropped 0 bases and J dropped 2; count of bases not matched to a gene: 4. The CDR3 is made up of 15 amino acids. Per germline, CDR1 WNHNN and CDR2 SYGVQD (reference sequence). CDR3 DNA: TGCGCCAGCAGTGAGTCGTTGGGGGGGACCTACGAGCAGTACTTC. Translation gives CASSESLGGTYEQYF.

The gene calls are TRBV7-8 and TRBJ1-2; 12 bases fit TRBD1. After removal of 0 bases from V and 5 bases from J, the junction contained 10 bases not matched to a gene. The germline V gene has CDR1 SGHVS and CDR2 FQNEAQ. There are 18 residues in the CDR3. In DNA form, the CDR3 reads TGTGCCAGCAGCTTAGCTATTTCGCCGGGACAGGGGGCTTATGGCTACACCTTC. This gives the protein CASSLAISPGQGAYGYTF.

The chain joins TRBV6-4 to TRBJ2-1; 9 bases line up with TRBD2. The CDR3 sequence is 15 residues long. V lost 6 bases, J lost 8 bases, and 11 bases stayed unmatched. Germline CDR1 and CDR2: MRHNA and SNTAGT. The CDR3 nucleotides read TGTGCCAGCAGCGAGCCCGGGACTAGCCGCGATGAGCAGTTCTTC. This translates into CASSEPGTSRDEQFF.

Note on this clone: Other nucleotide sequences in the sample specify the same CDR3. The V gene is TRBV10-3, the J gene TRBJ1-4; no reliable D call. V was shortened by 0 bases and J by 7 bases, with 6 bases between the two germline ends. Germline V gene sequence: CDR1 ENHRY, CDR2 SYGVKD. The CDR3 is made up of 13 amino acids. The CDR3 region has the DNA TGTGCCATCAGTGAGTCCCCCGGTGAAAAACTGTTTTTT. Protein sequence: CAISESPGEKLFF.

This chain joins TRBV5-1 and TRBJ2-3; possibly TRBD2 for D (6 bases). Looked up from germline, CDR1 is SGHRS and CDR2 is YFSETQ. Trimming left V 4 bases short and J 4 bases short, with 16 bases between. There are 15 residues in the CDR3. The CDR3 loop is CASSQSLATADTQYF. The CDR3, as DNA: TGCGCCAGCAGCCAAAGCCTAGCGACTGCAGATACGCAGTATTTT.

This clone showed up just once. The rearrangement links TRBV6-1 to TRBJ2-1, with 8 positions matching TRBD1. The J segment lost 4 bases and the V segment lost 4 bases, leaving 6 bases of the junction unmatched. The CDR3 runs 15 residues. Per the germline V gene, CDR1 is MNHNS and CDR2 is SASEGT. CDR3 in amino acids: CASSGDRGRYNEQFF. The CDR3 nucleotides read TGTGCCAGCAGTGGTGACAGGGGTCGTTACAATGAGCAGTTCTTC.

This clone has just a few counts. Other nucleotide sequences in the sample specify the same CDR3. The rearrangement uses TRBV5-1 and TRBJ2-7; D is unclear. Germline V gene sequence: CDR1 SGHRS, CDR2 YFSETQ. V was clipped by 4 bases and J by 3 bases, with 8 bases between them. This CDR3 comprises 12 residues. In nucleotides, the CDR3 is TGCGCCAGCAGCCCGGACCTCTACGAGCAGTACTTC. Protein product: CASSPDLYEQYF.

This sequence joins TRBV2 and TRBJ1-1, with D unresolved. This CDR3 contains 11 residues. The ends were cut back, 7 bases at V and 4 bases at J, with 7 bases in the middle. Germline CDR1 and CDR2: SNHLY and FYNNEI. The CDR3 DNA reads as TGTGCCAGCAACGTAGGCACTGAAGCTTTCTTT. Its protein is CASNVGTEAFF. Together with reference TRBV2 and TRBJ1-1, the CDR3 gives the full variable domain: EPEVTQTPSHQVTQMGQEVILRCVPISNHLYFYWYRQILGQKVEFLVSFYNNEISEKSEIFDDQFSVERPDGSNFTLKIRSTKLEDSAMYFCASNVGTEAFFGQGTRLTVV.

The V and J genes are TRBV5-1 and TRBJ2-6; D ambiguous. V lost 0 bases and J 2 bases, leaving 12 bases between the germline ends. This CDR3 contains 17 residues. CDR1 SGHRS and CDR2 YFSETQ come from the germline V gene. The CDR3 sequence: CASSLALIEAGANVLTF. The CDR3 nucleotides read TGCGCCAGCAGCTTGGCCTTAATAGAGGCTGGGGCCAACGTCCTGACTTTC.

As regards this clone: Other nucleotide sequences in the sample specify the same CDR3. V usage is TRBV7-2 and J usage is TRBJ1-3; TRBD1 matches at 7 bases. The CDR3 is made up of 14 amino acids. V shed 3 bases and J 4 bases; nucleotides not matched to a gene: 3. The germline gives CDR1 SGHTA, CDR2 FQGNSA. The CDR3 DNA reads as TGTGCCAGCAGCTTCGACAGGGCCGGAAACACCATATATTTT. It translates to CASSFDRAGNTIYF.

As to this clone: This sample also contains other DNA sequences that code for the same CDR3. The chain joins TRBV11-2 to TRBJ2-3; no firm D call. Trimming removed 1 base from V and 3 bases from J, with 2 bases in between. From germline, CDR1 is SGHAT and CDR2 FQNNGV. The CDR3 extends over 12 amino acids. The DNA for the CDR3 is TGTGCCAGCAGCTTAGTGACAGATACGCAGTATTTT. Protein product: CASSLVTDTQYF.

The chain is built from TRBV27 and TRBJ1-5, with D unclear. The germline V gene encodes CDR1 MNHEY and CDR2 SMNVEV (reference sequence). The CDR3 spans 14 residues. V was cut by 2 bases and J by 0 bases, with 5 bases left in between. In DNA, the CDR3 is TGTGCCAGCAGTTTAGTACATAGCAATCAGCCCCAGCATTTT. It translates to CASSLVHSNQPQHF.

As to this clone: A junction end diverges from the germline sequence, so it may reflect a read error. The chain uses TRBV30 and TRBJ1-2; 12 nucleotides match TRBD1. Germline CDR1 is GTSNPN and CDR2 is SVGIG (reference sequence). This CDR3 is built from 14 residues. The CDR3 bases are TGTGCATGGAAGGGGACAGGGGGCTACTATGGCTACACCTTC. Translated: CAWKGTGGYYGYTF.

The genes are TRBV28 and TRBJ1-5; tentative D call: TRBD1 (6 bases). V was pared by 2 bases and J by 2 bases, with 10 bases between. The CDR3 extends over 15 amino acids. From germline, CDR1 is MDHEN and CDR2 SYDVKM. CDR3: CASSLKGGGNQPQHF. The CDR3, as DNA: TGTGCCAGCAGTTTAAAGGGGGGTGGCAATCAGCCCCAGCATTTT.

This chain connects TRBV4-1 to TRBJ1-4; a possible D gene is TRBD1 (5 bases). Germline CDR1 is MGHRA and CDR2 is YSYEKL. The CDR3 length is 18 residues. The germline V and J ends were trimmed by 2 bases and 0 bases, with 16 bases remaining between them. Written as DNA, the CDR3 is TGCGCCAGCAGCCAATACAAGACAGTCCGAGCAACTAATGAAAAACTGTTTTTT. Amino acid sequence: CASSQYKTVRATNEKLFF.

The V and J genes are TRBV20-1 and TRBJ2-1; no definite D call. Germline loops: CDR1 DFQATT, CDR2 SNEGSKA (reference sequence). The CDR3 runs to 11 residues. The ends were cut back, 3 bases at V and 7 bases at J, with 7 bases in the middle. CDR3 protein: CSASPNNEQFF. The CDR3 DNA is TGCAGTGCTAGTCCTAATAATGAGCAGTTCTTC.

The chain carries TRBV6-1 and TRBJ1-1; possibly TRBD1 for D (5 bases). Germline CDR1 and CDR2: MNHNS and SASEGT. Trimming removed 10 bases at V and 0 bases at J, with 15 bases between. The CDR3 runs to 14 residues. In DNA form, the CDR3 reads TGTGCCATCAAACCAGGGATTTTGAACACTGAAGCTTTCTTT. Translating gives CAIKPGILNTEAFF.

V gene TRBV7-9 combines with J gene TRBJ2-2, with D uncertain. Germline-derived CDR1 and CDR2 are SEHNR and FQNEAQ (reference sequence). Trimming pared 5 bases from V and 1 base from J, leaving 23 bases between. The CDR3 runs 19 residues. The CDR3 sequence: CASSPVEKAGLWNTGELFF. The DNA of the CDR3 is TGTGCCAGCAGCCCCGTAGAAAAGGCTGGCCTATGGAACACCGGGGAGCTGTTTTTT.

This clone was counted a single time. The V and J genes are TRBV6-1 and TRBJ2-3, with TRBD2 matching over 8 bases. The V segment lost 3 bases and the J segment 4 bases; nucleotides outside the gene matches: 12. Germline values: CDR1 MNHNS, CDR2 SASEGT. CDR3 size: 17 residues. The CDR3 is CASSDRESGRRADTQYF. CDR3 in DNA: TGTGCCAGCAGTGACCGGGAGAGCGGGAGAAGGGCAGATACGCAGTATTTT.

The CDR3 protein is CASSEALRGVNTGELFF. DNA for the CDR3: TGTGCCAGCAGTGAAGCGCTGAGGGGGGTAAACACCGGGGAGCTGTTTTTT. This sequence joins TRBV2 and TRBJ2-2; D may match TRBD1 or TRBD2 (6 bases each). Trimming cost V 0 bases and J 2 bases, with 13 bases left between them. The germline gives CDR1 SNHLY, CDR2 FYNNEI. The CDR3 extends over 17 amino acids.

This chain uses TRBV7-2 with TRBJ2-3, with TRBD2 as a possible D gene (7 bases). V was shortened by 5 bases and J by 4 bases, with 16 bases between the two germline ends. This CDR3 has 15 amino acids. Germline CDR1 is SGHTA and CDR2 is FQGNSA. The CDR3 sequence is CASSPGGAGADTQYF. DNA for the CDR3: TGTGCCAGCAGCCCTGGGGGGGCGGGGGCAGATACGCAGTATTTT.

CDR3 sequence (DNA): TGTGCCAGCTCACACTCAGGGGGTCCACAGGCCTACGAGCAGTACTTC. Its translation is CASSHSGGPQAYEQYF. The chain has TRBV18 and TRBJ2-7, with 7 bases identical to TRBD1. The CDR3 is made up of 16 amino acids. From germline, CDR1 is KGHSH and CDR2 LQKENI. Trimming took 4 bases from V and 2 from J; bases not matched to a gene: 11.

The gene calls are TRBV18 and TRBJ2-7; 11 nucleotides align to TRBD2. J lost 7 bases, V lost 3 bases, and 8 bases had no gene match. The CDR3 extends over 15 amino acids. Germline assignment: CDR1 KGHSH and CDR2 LQKENI. The CDR3 sequence: CASSPAGLAAEEQYF. CDR3 in DNA: TGTGCCAGCTCACCCGCGGGACTAGCGGCAGAAGAGCAGTACTTC.

V is TRBV27 and J is TRBJ2-1; tentatively, D is TRBD2 (5 bases). CDR3 size: 14 residues. Germline CDR1 MNHEY, CDR2 SMNVEV (reference sequence). Trimming removed 3 bases from V and 1 base from J, with 7 bases in between. The CDR3 DNA reads TGTGCCAGCAGTTTTAGCGCGTCCTACAATGAGCAGTTCTTC. Its protein product is CASSFSASYNEQFF.

A remark on this clone: Different DNA sequences within this sample yield the same CDR3. The chain joins TRBV5-1 to TRBJ1-4; D gene unclear. In germline, CDR1 is SGHRS, CDR2 YFSETQ. V was trimmed by 0 bases and J by 3 bases, leaving 9 bases between them. CDR3 size: 15 residues. The DNA for the CDR3 is TGCGCCAGCAGCTTGGAATCGGGGTCTAATGAAAAACTGTTTTTT. This encodes CASSLESGSNEKLFF. Combining the CDR3 with reference TRBV5-1 and TRBJ1-4 gives the whole variable domain KAGVTQTPRYLIKTRGQQVTLSCSPISGHRSVSWYQQTPGQGLQFLFEYFSETQRNKGNFPGRFSGRQFSNSRSEMNVSTLELGDSALYLCASSLESGSNEKLFFGSGTQLSVL.

The rearrangement links TRBV11-2 to TRBJ1-1; no firm D call. The germline V and J ends were trimmed by 1 base and 4 bases, with 10 bases remaining between them. Germline V CDR1 and CDR2: SGHAT, FQNNGV. CDR3 length: 14 residues. CDR3 bases: TGTGCCAGCAGCTTAGCTCCGAGAGGCACTGAAGCTTTCTTT. It yields the protein CASSLAPRGTEAFF.

This rearrangement joins TRBV5-1 to TRBJ2-7; possible D gene TRBD1, 5 bases. The CDR3 loop spans 14 amino acids. The germline V and J ends were trimmed by 4 bases and 1 base, with 12 bases remaining between them. The germline V gene encodes CDR1 SGHRS and CDR2 YFSETQ. The CDR3 bases are TGCGCCAGCAGCCCGGTCCCAGGGTCCTACGAGCAGTACTTC. This translates into CASSPVPGSYEQYF.

The chain has TRBV4-3 and TRBJ1-4; no clear D gene. Germline V gives CDR1 LGHNA, CDR2 YSLEER. The CDR3 spans 15 residues. The ends were cut back, 0 bases at V and 3 bases at J, with 8 bases in the middle. This CDR3 reads CASSQESHPNEKLFF. The CDR3 bases are TGCGCCAGCAGCCAAGAGTCTCATCCTAATGAAAAACTGTTTTTT.